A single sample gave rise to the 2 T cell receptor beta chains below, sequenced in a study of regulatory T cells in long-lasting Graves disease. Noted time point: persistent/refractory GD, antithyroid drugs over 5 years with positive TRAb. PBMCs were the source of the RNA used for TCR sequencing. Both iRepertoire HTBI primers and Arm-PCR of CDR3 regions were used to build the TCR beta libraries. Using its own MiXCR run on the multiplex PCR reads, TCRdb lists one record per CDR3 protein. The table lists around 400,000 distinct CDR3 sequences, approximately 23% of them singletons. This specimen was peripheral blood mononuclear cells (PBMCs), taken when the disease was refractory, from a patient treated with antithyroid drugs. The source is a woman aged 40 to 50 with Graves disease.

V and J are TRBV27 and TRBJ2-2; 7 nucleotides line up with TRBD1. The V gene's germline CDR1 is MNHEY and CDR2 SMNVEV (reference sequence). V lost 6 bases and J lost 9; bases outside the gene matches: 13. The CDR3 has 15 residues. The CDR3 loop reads CASRGSGTERWELFF. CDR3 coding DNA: TGTGCCAGCAGGGGATCCGGGACAGAGAGATGGGAGCTGTTTTTT.

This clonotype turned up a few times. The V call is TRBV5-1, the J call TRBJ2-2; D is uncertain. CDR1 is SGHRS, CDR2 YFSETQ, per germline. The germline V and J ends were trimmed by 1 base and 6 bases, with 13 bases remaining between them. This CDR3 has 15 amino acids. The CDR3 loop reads CASSLRAYESGELFF. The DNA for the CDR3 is TGCGCCAGCAGCTTGCGTGCCTACGAGTCCGGGGAGCTGTTTTTT.